A single sample is the source of the 5 T cell receptor beta chains below, sequenced in a study of T-cell reconstitution after alpha-beta-depleted transplantation in children. Construction of the TCRbeta library involved unique molecular identifiers. TCRdb ran MiXCR on the PCR reads and lists one entry per CDR3 protein. The sample shows roughly 30,000 distinct CDR3 sequences, around 6% of them seen only once. Their cognate antigens are unknown. Notes on the study in general: About two months after transplant, alpha-beta T cells reportedly came from several hundred expanded graft clones.

The sample consisted of peripheral blood, taken 60 days after TCRalphabeta/CD19-depleted stem cell transplant. Source of these receptors: a child in the first two years of life who had a stem cell transplant for acute myeloid leukemia, so the T cells may come from the graft donor.

This clonotype was observed at least ten times. The rearrangement links TRBV4-2 to TRBJ1-4; D possibly corresponds to TRBD1 (5 bases). The ends were cut back, 0 bases at V and 6 bases at J, with 11 bases in the middle. The CDR3 has 15 residues. Germline V gene sequence: CDR1 LGHNA, CDR2 YNFKEQ. CDR3 nucleotide sequence: TGTGCCAGCAGCCAAGAGCTAGGGGAAGATGAAAAACTGTTTTTT. Its translation is CASSQELGEDEKLFF.

This clonotype occurred many times. The genes are TRBV28 and TRBJ1-2; no firm D call. This CDR3 spans 13 amino acids. V was clipped by 4 bases and J by 5 bases, with 11 bases between them. CDR1 and CDR2 from the germline V gene are MDHEN and SYDVKM. Here the CDR3 reads CASSSSDGYGYTF. CDR3 DNA sequence: TGTGCCAGCAGTTCCTCGGACGGATATGGCTACACCTTC.

This clonotype was counted at least ten times. V and J are TRBV7-8 and TRBJ2-3; TRBD1 aligns across 8 bases. V was pared by 4 bases and J by 5 bases, with 5 bases of the junction left unmatched. CDR1 is SGHVS and CDR2 is FQNEAQ in the germline V gene. The CDR3 consists of 14 residues. The CDR3: CASSYGQGGDTQYF. CDR3 nucleotide sequence: TGTGCCAGCAGCTACGGACAGGGTGGAGATACGCAGTATTTT.

In this sample, this clonotype turned up many times. The rearrangement joins TRBV20-1 to TRBJ2-3; maybe TRBD2 (5 bases). The CDR3 covers 15 residues. Germline lookup yields CDR1 DFQATT and CDR2 SNEGSKA (reference sequence). V gave up 2 bases and J gave up 11 bases, with 23 bases separating them. The CDR3 DNA sequence: TGCAGTGCTAGAAAAAAGGGAGATCCCCTAGGCGGGCAGTATTTT. This translates into CSARKKGDPLGGQYF.

This clonotype came up many times. The chain is built from TRBV4-1 and TRBJ2-2, with a possible D match to TRBD1 (6 bases). From germline, CDR1 is MGHRA and CDR2 YSYEKL. The CDR3 sequence is 16 residues long. V was pared by 0 bases and J by 7 bases, with 15 bases between. For the CDR3, the DNA is TGCGCCAGCAGCCAAGAACAGGGCCCGCGCGGCGGGGAGCTGTTTTTT. As protein: CASSQEQGPRGGELFF.